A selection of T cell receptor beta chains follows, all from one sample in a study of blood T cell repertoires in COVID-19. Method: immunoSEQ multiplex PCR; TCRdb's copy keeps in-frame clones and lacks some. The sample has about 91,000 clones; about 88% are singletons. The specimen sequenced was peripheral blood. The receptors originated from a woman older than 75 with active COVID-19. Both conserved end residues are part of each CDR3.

CDR3 protein: CATSDTGNTYNEQFF
V gene: TRBV24-1
J gene: TRBJ2-1

CDR3 protein: CASSHWRGLAYEQYF
V gene: TRBV19
J gene: TRBJ2-7

CDR3 protein: CASRPGGASFYTF
V gene: TRBV6-6
J gene: TRBJ1-2

CDR3 protein: CSARLVDEQFF
V gene: TRBV20-1
J gene: TRBJ2-1

CDR3 protein: CATSDHDRPQTGELFF
V gene: TRBV24-1
J gene: TRBJ2-2

CDR3 protein: CASSIGQGWETQYF
V gene: TRBV19
J gene: TRBJ2-5

CDR3 protein: CASSDDLTRGGTQYF
V gene: TRBV6-1
J gene: TRBJ2-5

CDR3 protein: CASSLTSGTPYEQYF
V gene: TRBV6-2/TRBV6-3
J gene: TRBJ2-7

CDR3 protein: CASSLNVGGLFF
V gene: TRBV7-8
J gene: TRBJ1-4

CDR3 protein: CASSFREVRAGAFF
V gene: TRBV13
J gene: TRBJ1-1

CDR3 protein: CASSPGRRRAGHTGELFF
V gene: TRBV5-4
J gene: TRBJ2-2

CDR3 protein: CASSLSKSRGRTGELFF
V gene: TRBV27
J gene: TRBJ2-2

CDR3 protein: CASSEVGEINTEAFF
V gene: TRBV10-2
J gene: TRBJ1-1